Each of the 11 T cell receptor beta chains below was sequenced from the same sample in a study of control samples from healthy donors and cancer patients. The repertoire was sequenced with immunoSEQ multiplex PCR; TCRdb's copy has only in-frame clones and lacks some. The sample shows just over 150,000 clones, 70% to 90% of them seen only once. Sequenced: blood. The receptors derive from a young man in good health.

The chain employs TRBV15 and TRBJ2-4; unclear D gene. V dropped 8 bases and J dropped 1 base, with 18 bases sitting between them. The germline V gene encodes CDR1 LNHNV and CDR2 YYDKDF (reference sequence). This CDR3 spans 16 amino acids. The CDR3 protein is CATENGRIRAKNIQYF. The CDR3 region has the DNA TGTGCCACCGAGAATGGGCGGATTAGGGCCAAAAACATTCAGTACTTC.

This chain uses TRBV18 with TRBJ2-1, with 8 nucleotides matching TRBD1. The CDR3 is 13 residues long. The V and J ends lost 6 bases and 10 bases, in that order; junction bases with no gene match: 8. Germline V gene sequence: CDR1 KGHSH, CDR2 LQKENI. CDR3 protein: CASSADRVGEQFF. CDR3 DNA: TGTGCCAGCTCCGCGGACAGGGTCGGGGAGCAGTTCTTC.

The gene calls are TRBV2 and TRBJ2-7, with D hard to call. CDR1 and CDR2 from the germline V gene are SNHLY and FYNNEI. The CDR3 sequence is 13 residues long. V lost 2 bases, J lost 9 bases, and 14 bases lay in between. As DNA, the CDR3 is TGTGCCAGCAGTGAATTAGCCTACACGGGGCAGTACTTC. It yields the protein CASSELAYTGQYF.

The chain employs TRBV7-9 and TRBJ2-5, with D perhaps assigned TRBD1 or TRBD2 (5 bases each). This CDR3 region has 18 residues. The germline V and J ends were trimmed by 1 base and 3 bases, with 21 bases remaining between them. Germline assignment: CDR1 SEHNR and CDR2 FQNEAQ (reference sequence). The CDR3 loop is CASSLGVLASDSKETQYF. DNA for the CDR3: TGTGCCAGCAGCTTAGGTGTTTTAGCGTCAGACAGCAAAGAGACCCAGTACTTC.

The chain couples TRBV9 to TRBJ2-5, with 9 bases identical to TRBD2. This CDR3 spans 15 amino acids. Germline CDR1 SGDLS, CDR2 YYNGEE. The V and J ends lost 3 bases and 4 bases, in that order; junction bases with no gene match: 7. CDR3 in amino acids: CASSGLAGRAETQYF. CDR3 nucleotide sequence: TGTGCCAGCAGCGGTCTAGCGGGAAGGGCAGAGACCCAGTACTTC.

This CDR3 reads CASSLLQAGNTEAFF. DNA for the CDR3: TGTGCCAGCAGCTTACTACAGGCGGGGAACACTGAAGCTTTCTTT. J is TRBJ1-1 and V is TRBV7-6; D perhaps matches TRBD1 (5 bases). CDR3 length equals 15 residues. In germline, CDR1 is SGHVS, CDR2 FNYEAQ. V was cut by 2 bases and J by 1 base, with 11 bases left in between.

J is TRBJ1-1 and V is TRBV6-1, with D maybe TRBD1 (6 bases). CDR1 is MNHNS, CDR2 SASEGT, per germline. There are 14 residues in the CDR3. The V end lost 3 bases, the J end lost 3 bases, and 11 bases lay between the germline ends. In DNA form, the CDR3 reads TGTGCCAGCAGTGAGGGGGGCCGGGACACTGAAGCTTTCTTT. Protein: CASSEGGRDTEAFF.

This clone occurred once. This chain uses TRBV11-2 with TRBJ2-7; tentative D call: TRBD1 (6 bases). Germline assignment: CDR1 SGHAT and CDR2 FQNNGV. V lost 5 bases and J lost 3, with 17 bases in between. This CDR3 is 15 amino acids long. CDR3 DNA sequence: TGTGCCAGCAGCCTGGTCCCCAGGGGCCACTACGAGCAGTACTTC. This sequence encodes CASSLVPRGHYEQYF.

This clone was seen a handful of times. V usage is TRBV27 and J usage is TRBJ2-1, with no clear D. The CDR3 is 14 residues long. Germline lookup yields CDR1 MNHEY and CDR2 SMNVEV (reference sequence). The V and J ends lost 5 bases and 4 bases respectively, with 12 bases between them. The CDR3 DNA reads TGTGCCAGCAGTCCCCGCCCAAAGTACAATGAGCAGTTCTTC. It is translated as CASSPRPKYNEQFF.

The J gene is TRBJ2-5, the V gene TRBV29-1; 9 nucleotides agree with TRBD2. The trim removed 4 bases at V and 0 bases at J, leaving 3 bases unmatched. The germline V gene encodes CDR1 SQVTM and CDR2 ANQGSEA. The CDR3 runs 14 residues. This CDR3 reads CSVGQRGDQETQYF. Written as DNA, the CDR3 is TGCAGCGTTGGCCAGCGGGGGGACCAAGAGACCCAGTACTTC.

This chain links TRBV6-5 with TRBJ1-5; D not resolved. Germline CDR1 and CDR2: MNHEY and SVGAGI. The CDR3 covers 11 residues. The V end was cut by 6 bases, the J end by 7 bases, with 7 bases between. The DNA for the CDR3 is TGTGCCAGCAGCGCGGCCCAGCCCCAGCATTTT. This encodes CASSAAQPQHF.